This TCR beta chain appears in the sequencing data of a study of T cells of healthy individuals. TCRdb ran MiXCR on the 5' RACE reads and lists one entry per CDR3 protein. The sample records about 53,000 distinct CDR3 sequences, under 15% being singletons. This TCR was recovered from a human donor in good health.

CDR3 amino acids: CASSGGLAGGLLIYEQYF. The CDR3 region has the DNA TGTGCCAGCAGTGGCGGACTAGCGGGGGGCCTTCTAATCTACGAGCAGTACTTC. The chain uses TRBV6-1 and TRBJ2-7; 14 bases map to TRBD2. The CDR3 consists of 18 residues. J was trimmed by 3 bases and V by 4 bases; bases with no gene match: 11. CDR1 is MNHNS, CDR2 SASEGT, per germline.